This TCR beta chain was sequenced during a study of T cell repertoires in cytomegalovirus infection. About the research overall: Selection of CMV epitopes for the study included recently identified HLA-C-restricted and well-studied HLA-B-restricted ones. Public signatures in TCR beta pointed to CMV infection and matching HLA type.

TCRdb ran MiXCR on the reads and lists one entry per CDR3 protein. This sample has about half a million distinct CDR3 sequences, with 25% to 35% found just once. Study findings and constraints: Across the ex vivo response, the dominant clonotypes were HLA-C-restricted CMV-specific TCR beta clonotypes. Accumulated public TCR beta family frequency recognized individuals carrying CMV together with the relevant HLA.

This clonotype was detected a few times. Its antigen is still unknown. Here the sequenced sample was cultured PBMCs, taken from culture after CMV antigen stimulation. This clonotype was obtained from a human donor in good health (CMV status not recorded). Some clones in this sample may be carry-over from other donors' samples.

DNA of the CDR3: TGTGCCAGCAGCTCGCGGGCCAGTATAATAACAGATACGCAGTATTTT. Protein sequence: CASSSRASIITDTQYF. The genes are TRBV7-8 and TRBJ2-3; D possibly corresponds to TRBD2 (5 bases). Deletions cut 4 bases from V and 3 bases from J, with 17 bases between. The CDR3 length is 16 residues. The germline V gene encodes CDR1 SGHVS and CDR2 FQNEAQ.